This TCR beta chain emerged from a study of immune heterogeneity within non-small cell lung tumors. The wider study: Classification of the tumors gave several squamous cell carcinomas, fewer than 12 non-squamous carcinomas and 1 not otherwise specified. General observations from the study: Recurrence of identical dominant CDR3 beta clonotypes was observed across intrapatient tumor sites, concomitant with site-unique high-frequency clones.

It was with 32 V and 13 J primers that multiplex PCR amplified TCR beta CDR3. TCRdb fed the multiplex PCR reads into MiXCR, producing one record per CDR3 protein. The table records under 7,500 distinct CDR3 sequences, approximately 20% of them present only once. By sample share, this clonotype is large. Its antigen remains unidentified. With 600 ng used per sample, the template was genomic DNA from bulk tumor. From each primary tumor, several far-apart biopsies were obtained during surgery. Enrolled individuals presented with untreated, newly diagnosed non-small cell lung cancer and received curative surgery. The clonotype comes from a man between 60 and 75 years old with non-small cell lung cancer. The specimen was lung tumor tissue.

The CDR3 spells CATSREGTNEKLFF. In nucleotides, the CDR3 is TGTGCCACCAGCAGAGAGGGGACTAATGAAAAACTGTTTTTT. The chain employs TRBV15 and TRBJ1-4; D call uncertain. Trimming stripped 0 bases from V and 2 bases from J, with 4 bases between. The CDR3 covers 14 residues. From germline, CDR1 is LNHNV and CDR2 YYDKDF (reference sequence).